This T cell receptor beta chain was captured in a study of cytomegalovirus exposure and HLA in healthy donors (dated 2017 in TCRdb). Looking at the study overall: In an earlier analysis of 587 of the donors, 250 to 350 Gb of sequence data and 95 million to 130 million unique TCR beta sequences from 150 million to 200 million T cells were reported. An early release that covered some 630 HLA-typed donors contained about 300 gigabases of sequencing data and 65 million to 100 million unique TCR sequences. The genetic ancestry cluster associated with self-reported Caucasian donors included 81% of the 398 genotyped donors. The study aimed to test whether signatures of past pathogen exposure could be identified by cataloging public T cell receptors. The T cell repertoires of roughly 660 subjects were profiled by immunosequencing and related to cytomegalovirus serostatus. Besides the first cohort of some 670 subjects, a separate validation cohort made up of some 110 different subjects was used. The study combined high-throughput TCR immunosequencing, statistical association of individual TCRs with disease status, and machine learning to predict cytomegalovirus infection status. A later analysis re-analyzed previously published TCR beta repertoires from about 600 donors and added high-resolution HLA genotyping to study TCR occurrence patterns. Rather than using new phenotypic data, the later analysis identified candidate immune exposures from TCR beta sequences and from how often those sequences occurred across donors. To decide whether each TCR beta V gene segment behaved as functional or pseudogenic, an earlier analysis of some 540 of the donors relied on high-throughput TCR beta sequencing. Alongside the repertoire data, information on donor age, sex, ethnicity and CMV serostatus was compiled. In a later genetic analysis, genome-wide SNP genotypes for about 55% of the roughly 700 donors were used, and that subset was treated as a discovery cohort. All discovery cohort repertoires had been generated on a single sequencing platform. Class I and class II HLA loci were covered by the typing at four-digit resolution. Typing coverage varied by locus: roughly 629-630 donors for A, B, C, DRB1 and DQB1; roughly 510 for DQA1; approximately 570 for DPA1; approximately 490 for DPB1. Several DR-DQ haplotypes were handled as single units for association and clustering because linkage in the cohort was strong. Among over 350 genotyped donors of the cohort, an average of roughly 240,000 unique TCR beta nucleotide sequences were sequenced per donor, roughly 20% of them non-productive.

V lost 5 bases and J lost 9 bases; the stretch between them is 20 bases long. The germline V gene supplies CDR1 SGHVS and CDR2 FNYEAQ. The CDR3 numbers 14 residues from cysteine through phenylalanine. CDR3 DNA is the only sequence kept; it has 42 bases, read in frame from the first base. Libraries were prepared through the immunoSEQ multiplex PCR assay. For the multiplex PCR, a mixture combining 60 forward primers for TCR Vbeta segments and 13 reverse primers for TCR Jbeta segments was used. Amplification of the CDR3 region of rearranged TCR beta genes was performed with a multiplex PCR assay on genomic DNA. The Illumina HiSeq System was used to sequence the amplified TCR beta libraries as 87-base-pair reads. In the source study's methods: In a later analysis, approximately 74 million unique TCR beta chains were counted across the 500 to 850 repertoires, and around 10 million of these chains were shared by at least two donors. To remove PCR and sequencing errors, raw reads were error-corrected and collapsed into unique sequences using a nearest-neighbor algorithm that merged closely related sequences. To assign V, D and J gene segments, CDR3 sequences were aligned to IMGT reference sequences. For a sequence to be retained, at least a six-nucleotide match to both a V gene segment and a J gene segment was required. A rearrangement counted as productive if the CDR3 had no stop codons and remained in frame with V and J, and every other rearrangement counted as non-productive. CDR3 was defined according to IMGT convention as the region running from the second conserved V-encoded cysteine to the conserved J-encoded phenylalanine. The earlier analysis of about 500 of the donors excluded sequences that lacked an unambiguous match to a single V gene segment. In an earlier analysis of about 590 of the donors, a V segment was called functional when productive rearrangements were above 56.7%, and segregating when the standard deviation between donors exceeded 5%. A statistical classification framework was built to diagnose cytomegalovirus status from the catalog of TCR beta chain sequences. In a later analysis, TCR nucleotide sequences were compared against IMGT/GENE-DB human TR gene sequences so that V and J genes could be assigned. A later analysis assigned CDR3 sequences and most-parsimonious VDJ recombination scenarios with the TCRdist pipeline. In a later analysis, each TCR beta chain was defined by its CDR3 amino acid sequence together with its V-gene family, and reads without a unique V-gene family were excluded. A later analysis removed several hundred highly shared, low-generation-probability nucleotide sequences to deal with suspected cross-contamination and a sequencing artifact. In a later analysis, a clonal expansion index was calculated for each public chain from normalized within-repertoire ranks of inferred template counts. Generation probabilities in a later analysis came from a VDJ recombination model fitted to out-of-frame rearrangements, and those results were checked against IGoR. A later analysis scored TCR-TCR, TCR-HLA and TCR-CMV co-occurrence with hypergeometric tests, applying a repertoire-size bias correction to TCR pairs. In a later analysis, false discovery rates were estimated by permuting HLA or CMV assignments 20 times. In a later analysis, co-occurring TCRs were grouped using DBSCAN, with TCRdist sequence similarity added in when clustering inside HLA-allele-positive subsets. Co-occurrence clustering excluded repertoires with fewer than 30,000 or more than 120,000 public chains, plus five with anomalous nucleotide sharing. TCRdb's version of the immuneACCESS table is confined to in-frame rearrangements and falls short of the full clone set. An unresolved V gene accounts for under half of the shortfall where checked; the remainder is of unknown origin. V, J and clone size are those of that table, while D and trimming were read from the DNA. For this sample there are under 150,000 clones; around 81% appear just once. Of the sample, 6.8% falls within the top ten clones.

General findings and caveats noted by the study authors: Three of the identified cytomegalovirus-associated TCR beta chains were confirmed in vitro to be specific for cytomegalovirus antigens. Assigning TCR associations to individual alleles was difficult when HLA alleles, especially DR and DQ, strongly co-occurred. The 87-base-pair reads could not distinguish some IMGT-functional V segments, including TRBV6-2 and TRBV6-3, so those segments were excluded. Because some donors lacked HLA typing at each locus, the association tests relied only on the typed subset. Compared with the 666-donor mean, donors in an Asian-associated ancestry cluster had fewer N-insertions in productive TCRs, according to a later genetic analysis. The study listed 150 to 200 TCR beta chains as associated with cytomegalovirus. A cluster of highly shared sequence variants was judged likely to represent a technical artifact of the sequencing pipeline. Presence/absence analyses assumed roughly uniform sequencing depth across donors, an assumption that may not hold. Across donors, most TCR sequences were observed very rarely, whereas some public TCRs were present in many individuals. The classifier was reported to diagnose cytomegalovirus status with high specificity and sensitivity in both the original cohort and the validation cohort. Because counts were too low, approximately 18 rarely observed V segments, including chromosome 9 orphons, were excluded from the earlier analysis of several hundred of the donors. According to a later analysis, most CMV-associated TCR beta chains appeared to be HLA-restricted, and the HLA associations seemed to be driven largely by CMV exposure. In a later analysis, the rate of TCR association differed among HLA loci, with DRB1 alleles having the most associated TCRs and HLA-C alleles having the fewest. In a later analysis, around 17,000 TCR beta sequences were associated with specific HLA alleles at a false discovery rate of 0.05. Broadly in line with IMGT annotations, most TCR beta V segments showed up in productive rearrangements about 87% or about 30% of the time in an earlier analysis of approximately 600 of the donors. Only TCR beta chains were sequenced in this cohort, and the absence of alpha or paired-chain data limited detectable features. It was suggested by the authors that the approach could potentially be generalized to other disease states and immunological phenotypes. The only immune exposure information available for the cohort was CMV serostatus. Correlated functional status among segregating V segments might be attributable to linkage disequilibrium, but an unknown experimental factor could not be ruled out. A further reported finding was that TCR beta sequences accurately predicted the HLA-A and HLA-B alleles for most subjects in the first cohort. In a later analysis, HLA-associated TCR beta chains showed more clonal expansion and lower generation probabilities than non-associated chains that were equally common. A later genetic analysis associated a missense DCLRE1C variant with V-gene and J-gene trimming of TCR beta chains, and an independent cohort replicated the association. A later analysis reported that several top co-occurrence clusters appeared linked to parvovirus B19, influenza, CMV and Epstein-Barr virus.

Comment on this clone: Its recognized antigen is unknown. Base qualities are not recorded, but no much larger clone differs from it by a single base.

In total, about 650 healthy bone marrow donors made up the cohort. All cohort members were sampled while nominally healthy, although unrecorded immune exposures were likely present. The donor was CMV seropositive and was included in the group of about 290 seropositive cohort members. A peripheral blood sample was provided by each donor, and peripheral blood mononuclear cells were used for TCR beta sequencing. The Qiagen DNeasy Blood Extraction Kit was used to extract genomic DNA from the blood cell samples. Sample: PBMCs. This clonotype originated in a man aged 35 to 55 in good health and CMV-seropositive. This sequence uses TRBV7-6 and TRBJ2-7; a tentative D match to TRBD1 spans 5 bases. CDR3 loop: CASSLSVQVSGQYF. The bases are TGTGCCAGCAGCCTCTCCGTACAGGTCTCCGGGCAGTACTTC.